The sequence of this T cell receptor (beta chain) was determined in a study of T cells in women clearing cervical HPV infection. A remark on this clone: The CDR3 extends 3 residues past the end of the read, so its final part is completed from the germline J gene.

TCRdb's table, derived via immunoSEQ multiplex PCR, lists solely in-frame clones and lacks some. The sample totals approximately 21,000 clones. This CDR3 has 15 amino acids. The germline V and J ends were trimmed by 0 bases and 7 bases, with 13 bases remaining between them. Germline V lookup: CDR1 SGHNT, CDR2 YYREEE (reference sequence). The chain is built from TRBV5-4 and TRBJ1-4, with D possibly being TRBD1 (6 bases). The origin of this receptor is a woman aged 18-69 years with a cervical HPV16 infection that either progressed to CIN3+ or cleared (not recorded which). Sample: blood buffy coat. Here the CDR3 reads CASSLDTGMGEKLFF. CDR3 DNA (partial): TGTGCCAGCAGCTTGGACACAGGGATGGGTGAAAAA.